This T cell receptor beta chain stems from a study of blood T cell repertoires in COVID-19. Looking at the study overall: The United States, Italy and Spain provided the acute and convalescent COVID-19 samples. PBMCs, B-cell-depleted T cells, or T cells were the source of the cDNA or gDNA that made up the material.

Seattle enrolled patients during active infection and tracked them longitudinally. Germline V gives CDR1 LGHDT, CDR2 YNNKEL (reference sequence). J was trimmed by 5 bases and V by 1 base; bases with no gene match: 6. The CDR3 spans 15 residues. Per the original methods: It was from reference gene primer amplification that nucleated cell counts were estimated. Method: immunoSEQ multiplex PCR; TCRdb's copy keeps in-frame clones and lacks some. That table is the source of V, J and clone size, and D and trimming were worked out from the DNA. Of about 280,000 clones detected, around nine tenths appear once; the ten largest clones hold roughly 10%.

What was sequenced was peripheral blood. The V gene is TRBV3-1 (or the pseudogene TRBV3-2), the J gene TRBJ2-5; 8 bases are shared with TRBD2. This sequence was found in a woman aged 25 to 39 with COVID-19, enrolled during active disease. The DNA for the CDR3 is TGTGCCAGCAGCCAAGGGGCGGGGGGCGGGGAGACCCAGTACTTC. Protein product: CASSQGAGGGETQYF.